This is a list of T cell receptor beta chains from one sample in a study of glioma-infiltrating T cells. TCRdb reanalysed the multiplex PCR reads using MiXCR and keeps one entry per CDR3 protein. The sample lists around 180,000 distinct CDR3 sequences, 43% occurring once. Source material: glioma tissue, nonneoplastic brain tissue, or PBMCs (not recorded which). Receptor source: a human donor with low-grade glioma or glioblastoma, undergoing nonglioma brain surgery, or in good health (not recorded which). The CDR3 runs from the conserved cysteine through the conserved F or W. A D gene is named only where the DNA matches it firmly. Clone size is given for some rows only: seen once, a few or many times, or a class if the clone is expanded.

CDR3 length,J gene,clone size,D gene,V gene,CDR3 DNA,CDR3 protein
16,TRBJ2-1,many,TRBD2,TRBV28,TGTGCCAGCAGTCATCTAGGGACTAGCGTACTCAATGAGCAGTTCTTC,CASSHLGTSVLNEQFF
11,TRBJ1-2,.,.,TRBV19,TGTGCCAGTCGTGCAGGATATGGCTACACCTTC,CASRAGYGYTF
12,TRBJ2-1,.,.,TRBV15,TGTGCCACCAGCAGAGAACACAATCAGCAGTTTTTC,CATSREHNQQFF
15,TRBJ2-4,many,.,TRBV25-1,TGTGCCAGCAGTCACCTCTCAGGGACCAAAAACATTCAGTACTTC,CASSHLSGTKNIQYF
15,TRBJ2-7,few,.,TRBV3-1,TGTGCCAGCAGCCAAGATCCCGCAGGGGACTACGAGCAGTACTTC,CASSQDPAGDYEQYF
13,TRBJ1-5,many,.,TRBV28,TGTGCCAGCATGGTCTATAGCAATCAGCCCCAGCATTTT,CASMVYSNQPQHF
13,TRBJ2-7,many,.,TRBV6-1,TGTGCCAGCAGTGCCCCAAACAGCCAGCATGGGTACTTC,CASSAPNSQHGYF
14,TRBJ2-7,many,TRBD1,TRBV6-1,TGTGCCAGCAGCGGAACCCGGGACAGGGAACCGCAGTACTTC,CASSGTRDREPQYF
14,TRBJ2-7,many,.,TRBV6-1,TGTGCCAGCAGTGTTAGCGCCTCATCCTACGAGCAGTACTTC,CASSVSASSYEQYF
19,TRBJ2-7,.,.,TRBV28,TGTGCCAGCCCTCCCTTAGGGACGGCCTTGATAGATAAGGTCTACGAGCATTACTTC,CASPPLGTALIDKVYEHYF
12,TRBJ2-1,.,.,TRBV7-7,TGTGCCAGAGGGGGTAGCGGGAATGAGCAGTTCTTC,CARGGSGNEQFF
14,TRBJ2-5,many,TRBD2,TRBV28,TGTGCCAGCTTTAGCGGGAGCCTTCAAGAGACCCAGTACTTC,CASFSGSLQETQYF
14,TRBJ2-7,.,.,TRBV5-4,TGTGCCAGCAGCCTGAGCAGGGACCGGCGCGAGCAGTACTTC,CASSLSRDRREQYF
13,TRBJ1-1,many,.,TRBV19,TGTGCCAGTAGCCGCACGCGGCAGAGTGAAGCTTTCTTT,CASSRTRQSEAFF
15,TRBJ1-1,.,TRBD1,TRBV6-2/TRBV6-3,TGTGCCAGCAGCGAAGAGACAGGGGAGGACGCTGAAGCTTTCTTT,CASSEETGEDAEAFF
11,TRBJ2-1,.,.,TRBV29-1,TGCAGCGGGACTGCAGGCAATGAGCAGTTCTTC,CSGTAGNEQFF
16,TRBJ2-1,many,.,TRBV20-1,TGCAGTGCTAGAGATCGTGTCGGCAGCCGCTACAATGAGCAGTTCTTC,CSARDRVGSRYNEQFF
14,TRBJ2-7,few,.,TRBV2,TGTGCCAGCAGTGAAGTAAAGGGGATTTCCGAGCAGTACTTC,CASSEVKGISEQYF
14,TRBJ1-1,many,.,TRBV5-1,TGCGCCAGCAGCCTCGACAGACCGAACACTGAAGCTTTCTTT,CASSLDRPNTEAFF
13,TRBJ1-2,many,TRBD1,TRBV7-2,TGTGCCAGCAGCCGGAGGGGGCCCTATGGCTACACCTTC,CASSRRGPYGYTF
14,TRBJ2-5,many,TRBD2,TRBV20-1,TGCAGTGCTCTTAGCGGGAATATTGGAGAGACCCAGTACTTC,CSALSGNIGETQYF
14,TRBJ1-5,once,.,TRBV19,TGTGCCAGTAATCTTAGGGAGCCCAATCAGCCCCATCATTTT,CASNLREPNQPHHF
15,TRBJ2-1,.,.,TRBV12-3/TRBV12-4,TGTGCCAGCAGACTCATGGAGGGTCCCCACAATGAGCAGTTCTTC,CASRLMEGPHNEQFF
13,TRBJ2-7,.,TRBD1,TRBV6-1,TGTGCCAGAAACAGGGACAGGGGAAGCGAGCAGTACTTC,CARNRDRGSEQYF
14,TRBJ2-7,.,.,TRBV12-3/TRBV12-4,TGTGCCAGCAGTTTTGATCGGGCCCACTACGAGCAGTACTTC,CASSFDRAHYEQYF
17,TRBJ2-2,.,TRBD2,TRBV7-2,TGTGCCTGCAGCTTAAGGCATGCGGGGGAGAACACCGGGGAGCTGTTTTTT,CACSLRHAGENTGELFF
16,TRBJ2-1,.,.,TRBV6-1,TGTGCCAGCAGCAAAGGCGTCGGGGTTCAGTGGAATGAGCAGTTCTTC,CASSKGVGVQWNEQFF
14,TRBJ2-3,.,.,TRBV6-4,TGTGCCAGCAGCCACGGGGGACGGGCAGATACGCAGTATTTT,CASSHGGRADTQYF
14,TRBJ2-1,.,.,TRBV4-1,TGCGCCAGCAGCCAGGACCGATATCTCAATGAGCAGTTCTTC,CASSQDRYLNEQFF
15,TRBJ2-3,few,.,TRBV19,TGTGCCAGTAGTATTTACGGGAGAAGGGCAGATACGCAGTATTTT,CASSIYGRRADTQYF
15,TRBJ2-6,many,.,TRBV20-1,TGCAGTGCTAGACCCTCATTTCCTGGGGCCAACGTCCTGACTTTC,CSARPSFPGANVLTF
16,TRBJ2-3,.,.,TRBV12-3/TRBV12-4,TGTGCCAGCAGTTTTTCCCTGGCCTCCTCCACAGATACGCAGTATTTT,CASSFSLASSTDTQYF
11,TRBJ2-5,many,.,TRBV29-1,TGCAGCGCCGGGTATGAAGAGACCCAGTACTTC,CSAGYEETQYF
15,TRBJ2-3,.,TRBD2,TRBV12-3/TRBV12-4,TGTGCCAGCAGTAGCACTAGCGGGAGTTCGGATACGCAGTATTTT,CASSSTSGSSDTQYF
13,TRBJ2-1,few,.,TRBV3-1,TGTGCCAGCAGCCACCGACTAAAAAATGAGCAGTTCTTC,CASSHRLKNEQFF
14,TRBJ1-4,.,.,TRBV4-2,TGTGCCAGCAGCCAAGACGGGAGGGATGAAAAACTGTTTTTT,CASSQDGRDEKLFF
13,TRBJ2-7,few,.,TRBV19,TGTGCCAGTAGTGTCCTAGGGTCCTACGAGCAGTACTTC,CASSVLGSYEQYF
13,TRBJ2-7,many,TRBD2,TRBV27,TGTGCCAGCAGTCCCGGGGGGGGTATGGAGCAGTACTTC,CASSPGGGMEQYF
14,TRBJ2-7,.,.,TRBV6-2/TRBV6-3,TGCGCCAGCAGTCAGGGGGGGGATCTCTACGAGCAGTACTTC,CASSQGGDLYEQYF
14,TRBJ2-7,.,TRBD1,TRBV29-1,TGCAGCGTAGATAATACCGGGACAGGGAGGGAGCAGTACTTC,CSVDNTGTGREQYF
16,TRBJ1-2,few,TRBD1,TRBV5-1,TGCGCCAGCAGCAGTGGACAGGGGAGAGCGCGCTATGGCTACACCTTC,CASSSGQGRARYGYTF
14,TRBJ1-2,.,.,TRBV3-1,TGTGCCAGCAGCCAGGCAGAGGGATCTGATGGCTACACCTTC,CASSQAEGSDGYTF
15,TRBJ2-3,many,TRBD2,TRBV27,TGTGCCAGCAGTTTAAGCGGGAGCCCCACAGATACGCAGTATTTT,CASSLSGSPTDTQYF
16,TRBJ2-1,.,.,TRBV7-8,TGTGCCAGCAGCTTAGAAGAGGGGAGCTCCTACAATGAGCAGTTCTTC,CASSLEEGSSYNEQFF
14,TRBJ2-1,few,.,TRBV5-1,TGCGCCAGCAGCCTGTGGGACGTTGACAATGAGCAGTTCTTC,CASSLWDVDNEQFF
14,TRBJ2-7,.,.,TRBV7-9,TGTGCCAGCACCCAACCTGGTCCTCGCCTCAAGCAGTACTTC,CASTQPGPRLKQYF